This T cell receptor beta chain was documented in a study of early T cells in non-severe SARS-CoV-2 infection. Study at large: Sequencing of bulk RNA from unsorted whole blood was done, without chain pairing.

In its sample, this clonotype was seen a few times. Its antigen is undetermined. General observations from the study: VDJdb matching favored anti-spike CD8 responses, missing private and CD4 specificities.

Germline V lookup: CDR1 MNHEY, CDR2 SMNVEV (reference sequence). The ends were cut back, 4 bases at V and 2 bases at J, with 15 bases in the middle. The CDR3 loop spans 15 amino acids. Researchers attached unique molecular identifiers to individual cDNA molecules. TCRdb reanalysed the 5' RACE reads using MiXCR and keeps one entry per CDR3 protein. The sample yields around 100,000 distinct CDR3 sequences, about 15% seen once. This receptor was obtained from an adult who was a healthcare worker with PCR-confirmed SARS-CoV-2 infection or an uninfected control (not recorded which). The specimen sequenced was whole blood. The V and J genes are TRBV27 and TRBJ2-7, with unresolved D. The CDR3: CASSSTGTGTYEQYF. The DNA for the CDR3 is TGTGCCAGCAGTTCAACCGGAACTGGGACCTACGAGCAGTACTTC.